What follows describes a single TCR beta chain. In building TCR beta libraries, iRepertoire HTBI primers were used together with Arm-PCR of CDR3 regions. MiXCR was run by TCRdb on the multiplex PCR reads, yielding one entry per CDR3 protein. The sample includes around 460,000 distinct CDR3 sequences, roughly a fifth seen only once; the top ten take 7.1%. This sample is part of a study of regulatory T cells in long-lasting Graves disease. As for time point: persistent/refractory GD, antithyroid drugs over 5 years with positive TRAb. Making the TCR library involved RNA that had been extracted from PBMCs. Germline V gene sequence: CDR1 SGHAT, CDR2 FQNNGV. The CDR3 runs 15 residues. Trimming took 6 bases from V and 3 from J, leaving 17 bases between them.

V is TRBV11-2 and J is TRBJ2-5; D might be TRBD1 (5 bases). The sample was peripheral blood mononuclear cells (PBMCs), taken when the disease was refractory, from a patient treated with antithyroid drugs. The origin of this receptor is a female donor with Graves disease. CDR3 sequence (DNA): TGTGCCAGCAGTGATCGGGCGACAGTCGAAGAGACCCAGTACTTC. This encodes CASSDRATVEETQYF.